This T cell receptor (beta chain) was profiled in a study of cytotoxic CD8 clonotypes in ibrutinib-treated CLL. General observations from the study: Contraction or stability on treatment was seen for public clonotypes, which were uncommon.

The CDR3 loop spans 11 amino acids. CDR1 GTSNPN and CDR2 SVGIG come from the germline V gene (reference sequence). Trimming cost V 0 bases and J 5 bases, with 4 bases left between them. Here immunoSEQ multiplex PCR was the method, and the copy in TCRdb shows in-frame clones only, minus some. The data hold roughly 250,000 clones, with under 75% observed a single time. As concerns this clone: Its cognate antigen is unknown.

The rearrangement links TRBV30 to TRBJ1-2; D unclear. The clonotype originates from a human donor with chronic lymphocytic leukemia. The starting material was PBMCs, obtained after 24 months of ibrutinib treatment. In nucleotides, the CDR3 is TGTGCCTGGAGTGTTAGTTATGGCTACACCTTC. It is translated as CAWSVSYGYTF.